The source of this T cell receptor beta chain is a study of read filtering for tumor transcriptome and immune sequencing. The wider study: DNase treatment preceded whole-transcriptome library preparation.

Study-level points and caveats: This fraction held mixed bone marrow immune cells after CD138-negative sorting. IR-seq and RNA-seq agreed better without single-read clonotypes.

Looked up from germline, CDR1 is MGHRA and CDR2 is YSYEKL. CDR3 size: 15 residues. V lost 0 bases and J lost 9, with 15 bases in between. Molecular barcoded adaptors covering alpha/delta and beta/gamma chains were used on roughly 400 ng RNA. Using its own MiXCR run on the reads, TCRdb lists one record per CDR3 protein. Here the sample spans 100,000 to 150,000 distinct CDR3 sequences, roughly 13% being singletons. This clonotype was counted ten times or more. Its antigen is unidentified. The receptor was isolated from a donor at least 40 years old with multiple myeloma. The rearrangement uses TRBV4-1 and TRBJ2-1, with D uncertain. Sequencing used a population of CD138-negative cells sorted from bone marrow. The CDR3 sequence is CASSQDGSRLGEQFF. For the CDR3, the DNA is TGCGCCAGCAGCCAAGATGGGTCCAGACTCGGTGAGCAGTTCTTC.